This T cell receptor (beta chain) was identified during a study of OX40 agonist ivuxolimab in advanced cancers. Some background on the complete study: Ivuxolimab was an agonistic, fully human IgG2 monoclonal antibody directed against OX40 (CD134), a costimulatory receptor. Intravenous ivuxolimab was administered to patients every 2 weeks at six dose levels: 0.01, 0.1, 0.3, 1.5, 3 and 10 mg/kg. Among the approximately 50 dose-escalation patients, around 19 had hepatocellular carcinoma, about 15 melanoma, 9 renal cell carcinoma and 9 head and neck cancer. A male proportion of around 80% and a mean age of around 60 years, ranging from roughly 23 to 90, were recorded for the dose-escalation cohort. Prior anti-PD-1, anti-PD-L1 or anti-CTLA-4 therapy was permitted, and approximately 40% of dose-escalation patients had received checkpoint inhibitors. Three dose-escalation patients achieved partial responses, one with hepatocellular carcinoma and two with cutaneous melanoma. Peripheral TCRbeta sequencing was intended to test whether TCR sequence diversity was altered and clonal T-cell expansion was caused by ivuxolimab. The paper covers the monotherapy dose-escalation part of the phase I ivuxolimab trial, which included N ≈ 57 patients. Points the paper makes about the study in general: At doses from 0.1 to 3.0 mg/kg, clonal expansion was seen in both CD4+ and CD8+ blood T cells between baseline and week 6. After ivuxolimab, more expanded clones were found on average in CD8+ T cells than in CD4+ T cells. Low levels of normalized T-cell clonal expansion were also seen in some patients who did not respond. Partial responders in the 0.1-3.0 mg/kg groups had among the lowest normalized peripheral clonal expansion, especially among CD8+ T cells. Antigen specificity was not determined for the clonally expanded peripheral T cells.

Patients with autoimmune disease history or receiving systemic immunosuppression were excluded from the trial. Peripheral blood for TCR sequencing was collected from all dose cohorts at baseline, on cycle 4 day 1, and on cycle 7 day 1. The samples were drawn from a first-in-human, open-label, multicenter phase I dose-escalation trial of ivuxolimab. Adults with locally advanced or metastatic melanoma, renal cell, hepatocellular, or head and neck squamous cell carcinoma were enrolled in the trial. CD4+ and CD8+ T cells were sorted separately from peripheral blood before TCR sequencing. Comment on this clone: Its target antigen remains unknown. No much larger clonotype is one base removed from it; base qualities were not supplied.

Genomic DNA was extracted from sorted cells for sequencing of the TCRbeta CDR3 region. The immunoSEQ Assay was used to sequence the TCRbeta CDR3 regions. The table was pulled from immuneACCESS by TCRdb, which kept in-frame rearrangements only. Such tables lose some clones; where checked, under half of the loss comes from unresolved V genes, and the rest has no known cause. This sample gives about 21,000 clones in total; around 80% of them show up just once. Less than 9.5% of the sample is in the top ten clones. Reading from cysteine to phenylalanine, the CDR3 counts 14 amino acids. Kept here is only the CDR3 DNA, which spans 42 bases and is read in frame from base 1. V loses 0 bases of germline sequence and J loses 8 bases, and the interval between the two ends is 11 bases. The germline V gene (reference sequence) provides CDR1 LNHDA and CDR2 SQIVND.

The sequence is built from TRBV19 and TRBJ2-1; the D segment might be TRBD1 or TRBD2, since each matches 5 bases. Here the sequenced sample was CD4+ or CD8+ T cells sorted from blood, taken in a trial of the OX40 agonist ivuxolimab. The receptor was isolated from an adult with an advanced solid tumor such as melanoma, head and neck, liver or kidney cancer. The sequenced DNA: TGTGCCAGTAGTATAGATAAAGGGACCGATGAGCAGTTCTTC. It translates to CASSIDKGTDEQFF.